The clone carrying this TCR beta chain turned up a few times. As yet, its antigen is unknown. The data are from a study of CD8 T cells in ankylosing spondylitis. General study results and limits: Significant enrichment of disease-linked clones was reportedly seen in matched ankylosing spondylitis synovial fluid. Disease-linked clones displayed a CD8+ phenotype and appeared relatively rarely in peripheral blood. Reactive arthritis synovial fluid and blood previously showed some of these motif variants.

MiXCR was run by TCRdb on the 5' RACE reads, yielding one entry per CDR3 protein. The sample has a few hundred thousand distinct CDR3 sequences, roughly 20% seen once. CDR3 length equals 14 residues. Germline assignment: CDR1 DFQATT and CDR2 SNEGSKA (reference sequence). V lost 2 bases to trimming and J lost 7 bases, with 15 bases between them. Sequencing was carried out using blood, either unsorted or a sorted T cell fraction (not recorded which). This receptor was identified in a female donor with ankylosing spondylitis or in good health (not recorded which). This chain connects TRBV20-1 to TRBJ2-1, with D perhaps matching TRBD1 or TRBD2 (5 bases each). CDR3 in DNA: TGCAGTGCTAGATCACCCGAGGGGCTTAATGAGCAGTTCTTC. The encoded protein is CSARSPEGLNEQFF.